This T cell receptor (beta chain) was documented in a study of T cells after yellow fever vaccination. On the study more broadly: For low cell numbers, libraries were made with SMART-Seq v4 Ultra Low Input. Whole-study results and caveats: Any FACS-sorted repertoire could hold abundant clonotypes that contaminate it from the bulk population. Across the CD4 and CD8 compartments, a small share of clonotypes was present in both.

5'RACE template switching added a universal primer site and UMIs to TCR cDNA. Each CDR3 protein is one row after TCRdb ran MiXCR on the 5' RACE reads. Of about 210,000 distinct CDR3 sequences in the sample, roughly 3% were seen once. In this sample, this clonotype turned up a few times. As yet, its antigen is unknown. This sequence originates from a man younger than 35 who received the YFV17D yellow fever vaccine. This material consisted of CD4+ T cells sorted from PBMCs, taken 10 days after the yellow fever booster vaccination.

The CDR3: CASSLANVNYYEQYF. The CDR3 DNA reads TGTGCCAGCAGTTTAGCGAACGTTAATTACTACGAGCAGTACTTC. The chain employs TRBV12-3 or TRBV12-4 and TRBJ2-7; no reliable D call. This CDR3 has 15 residues. Trimming took 0 bases from V and 3 from J, leaving 12 bases between them.